One sample yielded the 25 T cell receptor beta chains listed below, sequenced in a study of T cell responses to AZD1222 COVID-19 vaccine. The assay was immunoSEQ multiplex PCR, and TCRdb's table has in-frame clones only and misses some. The sample carries over 130,000 clones, 85% to 90% recorded once. Sequencing used peripheral blood, obtained 28 days after the second AZD1222 dose. These TCRs come from an adult who received the AZD1222 COVID-19 vaccine.

This chain joins TRBV3-1 (or the pseudogene TRBV3-2) and TRBJ2-3; D ambiguous. Trimming cost V 4 bases and J 2 bases, with 4 bases left between them. CDR1 is LGHDT, CDR2 YNNKEL, per germline (reference sequence). This CDR3 region has 12 residues. DNA of the CDR3: TGTGCCAGCAGCCGAATCACAGATACGCAGTATTTT. Amino acids: CASSRITDTQYF.

This chain connects TRBV19 to TRBJ2-1; TRBD2 agrees at 7 bases. CDR1 and CDR2 (germline): LNHDA, SQIVND (reference sequence). Trimming removed 10 bases from V and 2 bases from J; junction bases left unmatched: 8. The CDR3 extends over 14 amino acids. CDR3 sequence: CATRPRETYNEQFF. CDR3 DNA: TGTGCCACGCGTCCGCGGGAGACCTACAATGAGCAGTTCTTC.

This rearrangement joins TRBV7-8 to TRBJ2-7; the D gene is possibly TRBD1 (5 bases). Germline lookup yields CDR1 SGHVS and CDR2 FQNEAQ. The CDR3 length is 12 residues. With 5 bases removed from V and 4 bases from J, the gap between germline ends came to 9 bases. The DNA for the CDR3 is TGTGCCAGCAGCCAACAGGTTTACGAGCAGTACTTC. This codes for CASSQQVYEQYF.

The chain employs TRBV11-2 and TRBJ2-2; D unresolved. The CDR3 is made up of 13 amino acids. V lost 5 bases and J lost 4, with 8 bases in between. Germline V gene sequence: CDR1 SGHAT, CDR2 FQNNGV. The CDR3 reads CASSQTPTGELFF. CDR3 nucleotide sequence: TGTGCCAGCAGCCAGACACCCACCGGGGAGCTGTTTTTT.

CDR3 DNA: TGCGCCAGCAGCTTGGGGGTGGTCGGAGCAATCTCCTACGAGCAGTACTTC. Its translation: CASSLGVVGAISYEQYF. The chain links TRBV5-1 to TRBJ2-7; no clear D. Germline loops: CDR1 SGHRS, CDR2 YFSETQ. The CDR3 totals 17 residues. Trimming stripped 0 bases from V and 0 bases from J, with 16 bases between.

The V call is TRBV2, the J call TRBJ1-5; a weak D match, TRBD1 (5 bases). Between the trimmed V and J ends, which lost 6 bases and 2 bases, there was a span of 14 bases. CDR1 SNHLY and CDR2 FYNNEI come from the germline V gene. CDR3 length equals 15 residues. Here the CDR3 DNA reads TGTGCCAGCAGGGCTCGGACATTAGGCAATCAGCCCCAGCATTTT. Translation gives CASRARTLGNQPQHF.

V is TRBV5-5 and J is TRBJ1-1; 7 nucleotides match TRBD1. Germline V gene lookup returns CDR1 SGHKS and CDR2 YYEKEE (reference sequence). J lost 4 bases, V lost 3 bases, and 15 bases had no gene match. There are 17 residues in the CDR3. The CDR3 DNA reads TGTGCCAGCAGCTCAAAGGGGGCGGGGAGGGTCTTCACTGAAGCTTTCTTT. This sequence encodes CASSSKGAGRVFTEAFF.

The chain employs TRBV19 and TRBJ2-7; D remains ambiguous. This CDR3 comprises 15 residues. Per the germline V gene, CDR1 is LNHDA and CDR2 is SQIVND (reference sequence). The V gene lost 6 bases and the J gene lost 5 bases, with 20 bases spanning the gap. The CDR3 coding sequence is TGTGCCAGTAGCCCCGACCAAGGTCTTAGCAACGAGCAGTACTTC. Its protein is CASSPDQGLSNEQYF.

This sequence joins TRBV6-5 and TRBJ1-2; D is undetermined. The CDR3 runs to 11 residues. Between the trimmed V and J ends, which lost 6 bases and 8 bases, there was a span of 10 bases. In germline, CDR1 is MNHEY, CDR2 SVGAGI. CDR3 in amino acids: CASSQILGYTF. The CDR3 DNA sequence: TGTGCCAGCAGCCAGATATTAGGCTACACCTTC.

This chain links TRBV12-2 with TRBJ1-1. TRBV12-2 is given as a pseudogene. This CDR3 has 14 residues. For the CDR3, the DNA is TGTGCAAGTCGCTTAGGAGGACCGAACACTGAAGCTTTCTTT. Its protein product is CASRLGGPNTEAFF.

This chain links TRBV4-2 with TRBJ1-3; D is undetermined. The CDR3 has 15 residues. V was pared by 0 bases and J by 7 bases, with 13 bases between. Per germline, CDR1 LGHNA and CDR2 YNFKEQ. CDR3 sequence reads: CASSQDGVLGNTIYF. The CDR3 nucleotides read TGTGCCAGCAGCCAAGATGGGGTCTTGGGGAACACCATATATTTT.

The V and J genes are TRBV6-5 and TRBJ2-3; TRBD1 matches 7 bases. Looked up from germline, CDR1 is MNHEY and CDR2 is SVGAGI. The CDR3 totals 15 residues. V trimming: 10 bases; J trimming: 5 bases; junction bases outside the gene matches: 15. The CDR3 DNA reads as TGTGCCACCCAGTCAGCCAGGGGGAGAGGAGATACGCAGTATTTT. This encodes CATQSARGRGDTQYF.

This sequence joins TRBV30 and TRBJ1-6; 7 bases match TRBD1. CDR3 size: 15 residues. Per the germline V gene, CDR1 is GTSNPN and CDR2 is SVGIG (reference sequence). The trim removed 3 bases at V and 4 bases at J, leaving 6 bases unmatched. CDR3 protein: CAWRPKQGYNSPLHF. CDR3 in DNA: TGTGCCTGGAGGCCAAAACAGGGGTATAATTCACCCCTCCACTTT.

The chain has TRBV3-1 (or the pseudogene TRBV3-2) and TRBJ2-7; D ambiguous. The CDR3 covers 13 residues. With 0 bases removed from V and 7 bases from J, the gap between germline ends came to 10 bases. The germline CDR1 and CDR2 sequences are LGHDT and YNNKEL (reference sequence). CDR3 nucleotide sequence: TGTGCCAGCAGCCAAGATCCAGGCCTTGAGCAGTACTTC. Residues: CASSQDPGLEQYF.

As regards this clone: One end of the junction is discordant with germline, which a read error may explain. The CDR3 region is CASRSRSTGGKQPQHF. CDR3 bases: TGTGCCAGCAGGAGCAGATCGACAGGGGGCAAACAGCCCCAGCATTTT. The rearrangement joins TRBV28 to TRBJ1-5; 10 bases align to TRBD1. The CDR3 extends over 16 amino acids. Germline V gene sequence: CDR1 MDHEN, CDR2 SYDVKM.

CDR3 nucleotide sequence: TGTGCCAGCAGCCGTGACAGGGTCGGCAGCTACACCTTC. It specifies CASSRDRVGSYTF. V is TRBV7-8 and J is TRBJ1-2; TRBD1 matches at 7 bases. Unmatched junction bases numbered 9, after V lost 5 bases and J lost 9 bases. Germline V gene data show CDR1 as SGHVS and CDR2 as FQNEAQ. This CDR3 contains 13 residues.

The chain employs TRBV7-2 and TRBJ2-3; tentatively, D is TRBD1 (5 bases). CDR1 SGHTA and CDR2 FQGNSA come from the germline V gene. Trimming pared 6 bases from V and 4 bases from J, leaving 20 bases between. The CDR3 length is 16 residues. CDR3 sequence reads: CASRSEPGSPADTQYF. In DNA, the CDR3 is TGTGCCAGCAGGTCCGAGCCAGGGTCCCCCGCAGATACGCAGTATTTT.

The chain combines TRBV10-2 with TRBJ2-7; 10 nucleotides align to TRBD1. V was clipped by 8 bases and J by 5 bases; unmatched bases: 6. The germline V gene has CDR1 WSHSY and CDR2 SAAADI. This CDR3 contains 13 residues. This CDR3 is CASFRDRGHEQYF. The CDR3 bases are TGCGCCAGCTTCCGGGACAGGGGTCACGAGCAGTACTTC.

The rearrangement uses TRBV18 and TRBJ1-4, with TRBD1 matching over 12 bases. The CDR3 loop spans 16 amino acids. V trimming: 2 bases; J trimming: 6 bases; junction bases outside the gene matches: 4. The V gene's germline CDR1 is KGHSH and CDR2 LQKENI. The CDR3 loop is CASSPTRDRGHEKLFF. The CDR3 bases are TGTGCCAGCTCACCAACCAGGGACAGGGGGCATGAAAAACTGTTTTTT.

V usage is TRBV28 and J usage is TRBJ1-6; no firm D call. V lost 4 bases and J lost 10, with 14 bases in between. This CDR3 spans 14 amino acids. Germline CDR1 and CDR2: MDHEN and SYDVKM. As DNA, the CDR3 is TGTGCCAGCAGTTCGTATGGTCTCATCTCACCCCTCCACTTT. Residues: CASSSYGLISPLHF. The variable domain in full, completed from reference TRBV28 and TRBJ1-6, reads DVKVTQSSRYLVKRTGEKVFLECVQDMDHENMFWYRQDPGLGLRLIYFSYDVKMKEKGDIPEGYSVSREKKERFSLILESASTNQTSMYLCASSSYGLISPLHFGNGTRLTVT.

The rearrangement links TRBV15 to TRBJ1-6; D gene unclear. Germline lookup yields CDR1 LNHNV and CDR2 YYDKDF (reference sequence). With 0 bases removed from V and 6 bases from J, the gap between germline ends came to 6 bases. The CDR3 totals 14 residues. CDR3 DNA: TGTGCCACCAGCAGAGATAACCGTAATTCACCCCTCCACTTT. It encodes CATSRDNRNSPLHF.

This sequence joins TRBV28 and TRBJ2-2; TRBD1 matches 9 bases. The CDR3 sequence is 17 residues long. V was pared by 4 bases and J by 1 base, with 7 bases of the junction left unmatched. Per the germline V gene, CDR1 is MDHEN and CDR2 is SYDVKM. The CDR3: CASSWPLGQGNTGELFF. The CDR3 region has the DNA TGTGCCAGCAGTTGGCCGTTGGGACAGGGGAACACCGGGGAGCTGTTTTTT.

V and J are TRBV28 and TRBJ2-2; D unclear. Germline lookup yields CDR1 MDHEN and CDR2 SYDVKM. Deletions cut 4 bases from V and 4 bases from J, with 13 bases between. The CDR3 totals 15 residues. CDR3 in DNA: TGTGCCAGCAGTTGGCGTCAGAAAGGCACCGGGGAGCTGTTTTTT. It specifies CASSWRQKGTGELFF.

V is TRBV5-4 and J is TRBJ2-1, with D possibly TRBD2 on 6 matching bases. The CDR3 has 15 amino acids. V gave up 1 base and J gave up 5 bases, with 13 bases separating them. Germline V gene data show CDR1 as SGHNT and CDR2 as YYREEE (reference sequence). The CDR3 loop reads CASSLKSSADNEQFF. In DNA form, the CDR3 reads TGTGCCAGCAGCTTGAAGTCTAGCGCGGACAATGAGCAGTTCTTC.

This clone was seen once. The V call is TRBV3-1 (or the pseudogene TRBV3-2), the J call TRBJ1-1; perhaps TRBD1 as D (5 bases). Germline assignment: CDR1 LGHDT and CDR2 YNNKEL (reference sequence). The ends were cut back, 4 bases at V and 1 base at J, with 16 bases in the middle. This CDR3 comprises 16 residues. The CDR3 nucleotides are TGTGCCAGCAGCCCCCGGGGCCGGTTGGGGAACACTGAAGCTTTCTTT. This sequence encodes CASSPRGRLGNTEAFF.